The present entry profiles one T cell receptor (beta chain) with its context. The antigen this receptor binds is unknown. Base qualities are not provided; no much larger clone lies one nucleotide away. This sample was taken from a study of identical twins (dated by TCRdb to about 2016). About the full investigation: To test whether fetal clonotypes persist, the study used deep sequencing on TCR alpha and beta repertoires from monozygotic twins, unrelated adults of various ages, and cord blood. To rule out contamination, the twin experiments were replicated at different times with different library preparation protocols. Summary of the overall study and its limitations: Compared with coincidental sharing between unrelated individuals, an excess of low generation-probability sequences was observed among out-of-frame TCR alpha sequences shared between twins. Zero-insertion analyses could be partly confounded by invariant T cells such as MAIT and iNKT, although diverse VJ usage argued against such confounding for most clonotypes. In monozygotic twins, out-of-frame TCR alpha sharing was systematically underestimated by recombination models, although the models agreed with sharing between unrelated individuals. Abundant cord blood beta clonotypes had fewer insertions, young adult naive repertoires showed a similar but weaker trend, and memory repertoires showed no such trend. Because the same donors could not be followed over many years, the conclusions relied on cross-sectional statistical analysis. The excess sharing between twins in beta out-of-frame sequences was weaker because fewer shared sequences reduced the signal-to-noise ratio.

Every donor was a healthy Caucasian. Three pairs of female monozygotic twins, all aged roughly 18 to 29 years, made up the twin cohort. Peripheral blood mononuclear cells were used as the source from which RNA for TCR libraries was isolated. The CDR1 and CDR2 encoded by the germline V gene are LGHNA and YNFKEQ. From its cysteine to its phenylalanine, the CDR3 spans 15 amino acids. Just CDR3 DNA is preserved here, 45 bases in frame from base 1. The germline V and J ends show losses of 1 base and 3 bases respectively, and no gene match explains 5 bases of the junction. Library method: 5' RACE. Data came from an Illumina HiSeq 2000. Template switching introduced a universal primer binding site; the final cDNA contained a unique molecular identifier, enabling accurate counting of TCR cDNA molecules. First-strand cDNA for TCR alpha and beta chains was synthesized from specific primers in the conserved constant-segment region. To control for contamination, each cDNA library was double barcoded with a SMART-Mk sample barcode plus Illumina barcodes. TruSeq adapter sequences and Illumina sample barcodes were added in two successive PCR steps. The TCR alpha and beta cDNA libraries were sequenced on the Illumina HiSeq platform using custom primers. For the original study's pipeline: Raw reads were processed with MiGEC to extract unique molecular identifiers, and MiXCR was used to determine CDR3 positions. For each individual, recombination models were inferred using an EM algorithm with the repgenHMM and IGoR tools. The analysis of shared clonotypes was done with the tcR package in R, with sharing normalized by the product of cloneset sizes. Out-of-frame nonproductive sequences were analyzed to study raw recombination free of thymic and clonal selection effects. Starting from the raw public reads, TCRdb applied fastp trimming at Q25, assembled clones with MiXCR and retained in-frame beta chains. Entries that share a CDR3 protein sequence are merged under the most common genes and DNA. TCRdb assigned the V and J calls; the authors' analysis was not used. Recorded for this sample are 450,000 to 650,000 distinct CDR3 sequences; 9.6% of them occurred a single time. In total, the top ten clones hold approximately 3.2% of the sample.

This sample also belongs to another study, concerning yellow fever vaccine responses in identical twins. The second study also describes: According to the authors, in identical twins the way T cells responded to vaccination appeared partly convergent and partly personalized. The study precisely tracked vaccine-responding T cell clones in identical twins.

This TCR was recovered from a young woman in good health. The chain is assembled from TRBV4-2 and TRBJ2-7, and TRBD2 aligns with 8 junction nucleotides. The sequenced sample was PBMCs. The DNA reads TGTGCCAGCAGCCAAGCGATAGCGGGGTTCTACGAGCAGTACTTC. It translates as CASSQAIAGFYEQYF.